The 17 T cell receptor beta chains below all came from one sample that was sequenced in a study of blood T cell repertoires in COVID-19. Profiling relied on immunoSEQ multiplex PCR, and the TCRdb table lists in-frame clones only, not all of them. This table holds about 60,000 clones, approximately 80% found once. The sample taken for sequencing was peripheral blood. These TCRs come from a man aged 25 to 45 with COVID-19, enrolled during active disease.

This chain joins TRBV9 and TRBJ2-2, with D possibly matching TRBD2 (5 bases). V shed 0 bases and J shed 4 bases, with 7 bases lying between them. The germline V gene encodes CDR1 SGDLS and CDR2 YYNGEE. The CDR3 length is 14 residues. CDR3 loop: CASSVGGFTGELFF. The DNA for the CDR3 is TGTGCCAGCAGCGTAGGAGGGTTCACCGGGGAGCTGTTTTTT. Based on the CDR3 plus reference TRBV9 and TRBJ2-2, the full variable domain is DSGVTQTPKHLITATGQRVTLRCSPRSGDLSVYWYQQSLDQGLQFLIQYYNGEERAKGNILERFSAQQFPDLHSELNLSSLELGDSALYFCASSVGGFTGELFFGEGSRLTVL.

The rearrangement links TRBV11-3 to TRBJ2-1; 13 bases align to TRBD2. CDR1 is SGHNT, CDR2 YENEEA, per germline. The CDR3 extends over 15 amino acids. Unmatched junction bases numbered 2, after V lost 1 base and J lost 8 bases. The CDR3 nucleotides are TGTGCCAGCAGCTTAGGGACTAGCGGGAGTGATGAGCAGTTCTTC. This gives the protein CASSLGTSGSDEQFF.

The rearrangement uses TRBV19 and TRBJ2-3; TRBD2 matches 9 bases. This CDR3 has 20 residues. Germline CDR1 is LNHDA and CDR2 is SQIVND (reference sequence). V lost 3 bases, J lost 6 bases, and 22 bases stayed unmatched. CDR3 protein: CASSIPRTSELYKPRDTQYF. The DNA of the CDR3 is TGTGCCAGTAGTATCCCCCGGACTAGCGAACTATACAAACCCCGTGATACGCAGTATTTT. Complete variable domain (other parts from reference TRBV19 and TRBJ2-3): DGGITQSPKYLFRKEGQNVTLSCEQNLNHDAMYWYRQDPGQGLRLIYYSQIVNDFQKGDIAEGYSVSREKKESFPLTVTSAQKNPTAFYLCASSIPRTSELYKPRDTQYFGPGTRLTVL.

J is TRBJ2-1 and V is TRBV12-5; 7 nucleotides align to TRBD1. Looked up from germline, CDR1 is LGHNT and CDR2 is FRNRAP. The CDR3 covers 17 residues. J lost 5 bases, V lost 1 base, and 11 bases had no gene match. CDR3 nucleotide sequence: TGTGCTAGTGGTTTGGGCCCTGTGTTAGGGGGCCACAATGAGCAGTTCTTC. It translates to CASGLGPVLGGHNEQFF.

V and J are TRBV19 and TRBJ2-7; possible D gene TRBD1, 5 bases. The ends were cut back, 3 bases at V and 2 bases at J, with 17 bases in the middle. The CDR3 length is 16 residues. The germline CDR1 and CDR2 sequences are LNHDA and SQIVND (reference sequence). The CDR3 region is CASSIYHSGQTYEQYF. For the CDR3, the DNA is TGTGCCAGTAGTATCTATCATTCTGGACAAACCTACGAGCAGTACTTC.

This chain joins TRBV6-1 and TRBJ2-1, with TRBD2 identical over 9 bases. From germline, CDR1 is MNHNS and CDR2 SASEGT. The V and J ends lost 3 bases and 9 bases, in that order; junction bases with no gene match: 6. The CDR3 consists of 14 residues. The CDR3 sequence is CASSEGLASGEQFF. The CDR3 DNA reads TGTGCCAGCAGTGAGGGACTAGCATCGGGTGAGCAGTTCTTC.

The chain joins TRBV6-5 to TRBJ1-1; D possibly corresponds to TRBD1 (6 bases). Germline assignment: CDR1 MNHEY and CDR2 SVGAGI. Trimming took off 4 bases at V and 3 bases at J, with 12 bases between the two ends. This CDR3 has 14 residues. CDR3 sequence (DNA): TGTGCCAGCAGTTCCACGCAGGGGTACACTGAAGCTTTCTTT. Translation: CASSSTQGYTEAFF.

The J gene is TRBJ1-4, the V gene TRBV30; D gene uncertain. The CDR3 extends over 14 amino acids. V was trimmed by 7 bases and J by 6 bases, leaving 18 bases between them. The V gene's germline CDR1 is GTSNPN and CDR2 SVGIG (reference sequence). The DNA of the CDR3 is TGTGCCTTTGAACTGGAGGGAAGAGATGAAAAACTGTTTTTT. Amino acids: CAFELEGRDEKLFF.

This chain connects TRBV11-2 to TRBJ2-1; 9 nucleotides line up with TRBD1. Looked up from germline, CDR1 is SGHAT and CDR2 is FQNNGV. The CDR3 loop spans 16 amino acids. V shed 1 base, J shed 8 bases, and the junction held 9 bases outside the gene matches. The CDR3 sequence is CASSLGTGQGSDEQFF. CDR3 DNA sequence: TGTGCCAGCAGCTTAGGGACAGGACAGGGGTCCGATGAGCAGTTCTTC. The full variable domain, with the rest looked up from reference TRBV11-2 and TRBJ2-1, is EAGVAQSPRYKIIEKRQSVAFWCNPISGHATLYWYQQILGQGPKLLIQFQNNGVVDDSQLPKDRFSAERLKGVDSTLKIQPAKLEDSAVYLCASSLGTGQGSDEQFFGPGTRLTVL.

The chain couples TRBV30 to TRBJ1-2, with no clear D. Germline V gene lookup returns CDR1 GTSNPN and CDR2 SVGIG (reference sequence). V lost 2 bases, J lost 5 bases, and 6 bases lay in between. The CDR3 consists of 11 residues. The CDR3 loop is CAWSLGYGYTF. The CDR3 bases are TGTGCCTGGAGTCTCGGGTATGGCTACACCTTC.

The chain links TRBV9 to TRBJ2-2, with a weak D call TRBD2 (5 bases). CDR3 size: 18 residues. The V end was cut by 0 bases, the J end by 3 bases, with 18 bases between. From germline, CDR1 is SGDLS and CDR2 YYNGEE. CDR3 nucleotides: TGTGCCAGCAGCGTAGTGTCTAGCCCCCTTCGCGACACCGGGGAGCTGTTTTTT. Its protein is CASSVVSSPLRDTGELFF.

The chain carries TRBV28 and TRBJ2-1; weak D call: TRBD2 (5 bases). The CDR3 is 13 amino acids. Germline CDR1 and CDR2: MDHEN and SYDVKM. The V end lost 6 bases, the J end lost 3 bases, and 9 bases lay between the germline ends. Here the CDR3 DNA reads TGTGCCAGCAGCGGGATGTTCTACAATGAGCAGTTCTTC. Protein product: CASSGMFYNEQFF.

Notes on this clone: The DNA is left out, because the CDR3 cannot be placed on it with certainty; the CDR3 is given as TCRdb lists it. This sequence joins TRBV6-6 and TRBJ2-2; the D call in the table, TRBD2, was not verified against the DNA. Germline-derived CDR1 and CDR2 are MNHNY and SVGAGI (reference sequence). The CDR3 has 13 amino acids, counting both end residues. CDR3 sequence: CASSALRAGELFF.

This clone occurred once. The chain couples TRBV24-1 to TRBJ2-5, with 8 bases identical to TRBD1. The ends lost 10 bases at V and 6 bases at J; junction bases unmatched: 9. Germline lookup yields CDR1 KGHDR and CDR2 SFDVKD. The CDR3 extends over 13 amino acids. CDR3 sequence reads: CATTDRADQTQYF. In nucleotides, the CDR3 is TGTGCCACGACGGACAGGGCGGATCAGACCCAGTACTTC.

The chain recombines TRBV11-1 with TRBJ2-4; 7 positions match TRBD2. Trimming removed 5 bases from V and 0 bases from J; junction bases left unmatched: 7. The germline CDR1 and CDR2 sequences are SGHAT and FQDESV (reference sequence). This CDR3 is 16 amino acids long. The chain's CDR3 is CASSHFSGGAKNIQYF. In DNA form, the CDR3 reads TGTGCCAGCAGCCACTTCTCGGGGGGAGCCAAAAACATTCAGTACTTC.

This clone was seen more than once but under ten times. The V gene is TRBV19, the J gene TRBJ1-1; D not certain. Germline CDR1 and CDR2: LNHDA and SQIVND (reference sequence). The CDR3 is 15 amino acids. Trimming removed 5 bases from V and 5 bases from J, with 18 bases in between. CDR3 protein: CASSPRWRDGTEAFF. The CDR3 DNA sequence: TGTGCCAGTAGTCCCAGGTGGCGGGATGGGACTGAAGCTTTCTTT. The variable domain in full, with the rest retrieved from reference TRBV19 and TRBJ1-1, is DGGITQSPKYLFRKEGQNVTLSCEQNLNHDAMYWYRQDPGQGLRLIYYSQIVNDFQKGDIAEGYSVSREKKESFPLTVTSAQKNPTAFYLCASSPRWRDGTEAFFGQGTRLTVV.

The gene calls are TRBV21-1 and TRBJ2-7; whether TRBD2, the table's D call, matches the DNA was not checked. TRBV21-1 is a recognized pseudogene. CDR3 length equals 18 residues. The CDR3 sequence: CASSKGVNGEPITYEQYF. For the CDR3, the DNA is TGTGCCAGCAGCAAAGGGGTGAACGGAGAACCGATTACCTACGAGCAGTACTTC.